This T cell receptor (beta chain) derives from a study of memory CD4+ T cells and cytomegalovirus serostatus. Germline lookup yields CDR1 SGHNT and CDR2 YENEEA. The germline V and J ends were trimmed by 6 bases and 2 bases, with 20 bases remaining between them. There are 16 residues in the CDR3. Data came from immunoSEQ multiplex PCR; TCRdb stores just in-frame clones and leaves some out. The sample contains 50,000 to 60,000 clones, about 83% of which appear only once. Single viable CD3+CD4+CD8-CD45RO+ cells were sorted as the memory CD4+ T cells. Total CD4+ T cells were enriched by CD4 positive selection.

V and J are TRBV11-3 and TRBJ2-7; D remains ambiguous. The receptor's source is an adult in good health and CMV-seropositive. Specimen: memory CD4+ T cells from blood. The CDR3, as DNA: TGTGCCAGCAGTCATACCCTCCAGCGTCAGGCCTACGAGCAGTACTTC. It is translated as CASSHTLQRQAYEQYF. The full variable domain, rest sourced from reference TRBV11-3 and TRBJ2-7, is EAGVVQSPRYKIIEKKQPVAFWCNPISGHNTLYWYLQNLGQGPELLIRYENEEAVDDSQLPKDRFSAERLKGVDSTLKIQPAELGDSAVYLCASSHTLQRQAYEQYFGPGTRLTVT.